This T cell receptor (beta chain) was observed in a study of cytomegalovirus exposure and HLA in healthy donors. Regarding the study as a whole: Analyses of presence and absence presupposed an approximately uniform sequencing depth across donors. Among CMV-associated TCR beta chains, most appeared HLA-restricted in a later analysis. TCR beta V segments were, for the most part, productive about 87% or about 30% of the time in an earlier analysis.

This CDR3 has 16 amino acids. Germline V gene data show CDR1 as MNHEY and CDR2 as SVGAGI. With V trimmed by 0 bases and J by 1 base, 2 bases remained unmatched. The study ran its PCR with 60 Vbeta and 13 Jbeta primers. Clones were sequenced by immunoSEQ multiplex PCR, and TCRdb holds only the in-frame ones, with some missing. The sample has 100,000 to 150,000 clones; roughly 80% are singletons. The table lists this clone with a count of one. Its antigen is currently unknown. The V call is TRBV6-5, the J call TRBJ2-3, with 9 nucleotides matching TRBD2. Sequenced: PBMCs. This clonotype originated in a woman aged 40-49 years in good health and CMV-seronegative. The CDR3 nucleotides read TGTGCCAGCAGTTACTCTGCGGGGGGGGGCACAGATACGCAGTATTTT. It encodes CASSYSAGGGTDTQYF.